Below, 26 T cell receptor beta chains from the same sample are listed, as sequenced in a study of ipilimumab plus nivolumab after autologous stem cell transplantation. Assay used: immunoSEQ multiplex PCR; TCRdb lists only in-frame clones, some missing. The sample shows 10,000 or so clones, around four fifths of them seen only once. The sample consisted of PBMCs, taken in a trial of ipilimumab plus nivolumab as post-transplant consolidation. Receptors originate from a male donor with diffuse large B-cell lymphoma.

The chain carries TRBV4-2 and TRBJ2-7, with 8 bases fitting TRBD1. V lost 4 bases to trimming and J lost 0 bases; unmatched junction nucleotides: 5. CDR3 length: 15 residues. Looked up from germline, CDR1 is LGHNA and CDR2 is YNFKEQ. In DNA, the CDR3 is TGTGCCAGCAGCCTGGACAGGGTGAGCTCCTACGAGCAGTACTTC. Protein: CASSLDRVSSYEQYF.

The J gene is TRBJ2-3, the V gene TRBV5-1; 13 positions agree with TRBD2. This CDR3 contains 16 residues. V gave up 4 bases and J gave up 1 base; unmatched junction bases: 3. CDR1 is SGHRS and CDR2 is YFSETQ in the germline V gene. In DNA, the CDR3 is TGCGCCAGCAGCCCCACTAGCGGGGGGGGCACAGATACGCAGTATTTT. This gives the protein CASSPTSGGGTDTQYF.

This clone was seen a few times. The chain carries TRBV13 and TRBJ1-5; D is unresolved. The V gene's germline CDR1 is PRHDT and CDR2 FYEKMQ (reference sequence). This CDR3 region has 12 residues. V lost 0 bases and J 5 bases, leaving 2 bases between the germline ends. The CDR3 nucleotides read TGTGCCAGCAGCTTAGGATATCAGCCCCAGCATTTT. It yields the protein CASSLGYQPQHF.

The V call is TRBV9, the J call TRBJ2-1, with unresolved D. Germline V gene sequence: CDR1 SGDLS, CDR2 YYNGEE. The CDR3 extends over 14 amino acids. V dropped 0 bases and J dropped 5 bases, with 9 bases sitting between them. DNA of the CDR3: TGTGCCAGCAGCGTAGGGCTACCCCACAATGAGCAGTTCTTC. Translating gives CASSVGLPHNEQFF.

In the case of this clone: At one end, the junction sequence differs from germline, possibly due to a read error. Other DNA sequences in the sample encode the same CDR3. This sequence joins TRBV11-1 and TRBJ1-1; D perhaps matches TRBD1 (5 bases). This CDR3 has 13 residues. CDR1 is SGHAT, CDR2 FQDESV, per germline (reference sequence). CDR3 region: CASSRDPNTEAFF. The DNA of the CDR3 is TGTGCCAGCAGCCGGGACCCGAACACTGAAGCCTTCTTT.

The chain uses TRBV18 and TRBJ2-4; maybe TRBD1 (6 bases). From germline, CDR1 is KGHSH and CDR2 LQKENI. This CDR3 region has 17 residues. Trimming left V 2 bases short and J 6 bases short, with 20 bases between. The CDR3 region is CASSPFSGTPVGNIQYF. Written as DNA, the CDR3 is TGTGCCAGCTCACCATTCTCAGGGACACCCGTCGGAAACATTCAGTACTTC.

This clone was found a few times. The chain recombines TRBV25-1 with TRBJ1-2; a possible D gene is TRBD1 (5 bases). The CDR3 runs 15 residues. Trimming shortened V by 1 base and J by 5 bases, and 14 bases separated the two germline ends. CDR1 MGHDK and CDR2 SYGVNS come from the germline V gene. DNA of the CDR3: TGTGCCAGCAGTGAATCGGGGAGGGGAGGGTATGGCTACACCTTC. Translating gives CASSESGRGGYGYTF.

This chain's CDR3 is CASSPLAGGPPFSYNEQFF. In DNA form, the CDR3 reads TGTGCCAGCTCACCACTAGCGGGGGGCCCCCCTTTTTCCTACAATGAGCAGTTCTTC. V and J are TRBV18 and TRBJ2-1; 10 bases fit TRBD2. The CDR3 spans 19 residues. Germline V CDR1 and CDR2: KGHSH, LQKENI. V dropped 1 base and J dropped 1; count of bases not matched to a gene: 10.

V usage is TRBV7-3 and J usage is TRBJ1-2; 8 bases line up with TRBD1. J gave up 3 bases and V 5 bases, and 8 bases lay outside the gene matches. CDR3 length: 15 residues. In germline, CDR1 is SGHTA, CDR2 FQGTGA. The CDR3 DNA reads TGTGCCAGCAGCCCCCGGGACAGGACCGACTATGGCTACACCTTC. Residues: CASSPRDRTDYGYTF.

This chain links TRBV18 with TRBJ2-2; D is uncertain. The CDR3 spans 14 residues. CDR1 is KGHSH and CDR2 is LQKENI in the germline V gene. Trimming took off 3 bases at V and 6 bases at J, with 11 bases between the two ends. The CDR3 is CASSPALGSGELFF. For the CDR3, the DNA is TGTGCCAGCTCACCGGCGTTAGGTTCCGGGGAGCTGTTTTTT.

The chain couples TRBV5-6 to TRBJ1-2; D possibly corresponds to TRBD1 (5 bases). Trimming took 3 bases from V and 4 from J, leaving 10 bases between them. Germline V gene lookup returns CDR1 SGHDT and CDR2 YYEEEE. This CDR3 comprises 13 residues. The CDR3 region is CASSSGRGYGYTF. CDR3 nucleotide sequence: TGTGCCAGCAGCTCGGGACGGGGCTATGGCTACACCTTC.

Here the CDR3 reads CASRTGANEKLFF. The CDR3 DNA follows: TGTGCCAGTAGGACAGGGGCGAATGAAAAACTGTTTTTT. The chain joins TRBV28 to TRBJ1-4, with 9 nucleotides matching TRBD1. Per the germline V gene, CDR1 is MDHEN and CDR2 is SYDVKM. The trim removed 9 bases at V and 5 bases at J, leaving 4 bases unmatched. CDR3 size: 13 residues.

V usage is TRBV4-1 and J usage is TRBJ2-3; TRBD2 agrees at 8 bases. Germline lookup yields CDR1 MGHRA and CDR2 YSYEKL. CDR3 size: 18 residues. V lost 4 bases and J lost 0; bases outside the gene matches: 12. The CDR3 DNA reads TGCGCCAGCAGCCCTCCCAGCGGGGGCCGCTTTAGCACAGATACGCAGTATTTT. It specifies CASSPPSGGRFSTDTQYF.

V is TRBV27 and J is TRBJ2-1; 10 bases align to TRBD2. Trimming removed 0 bases from V and 8 bases from J; junction bases left unmatched: 4. The CDR3 spans 15 residues. The germline CDR1 and CDR2 sequences are MNHEY and SMNVEV (reference sequence). CDR3 nucleotide sequence: TGTGCCAGCAGTTTATCTAGCGGGGGGCGCCATGAGCAGTTCTTC. Its protein product is CASSLSSGGRHEQFF.

This clone was counted between two and nine times. Additional DNA sequences in this sample encode the identical CDR3. This chain links TRBV19 with TRBJ1-3, with D unresolved. Germline loops: CDR1 LNHDA, CDR2 SQIVND (reference sequence). This CDR3 is 15 amino acids long. V dropped 4 bases and J dropped 1 base, with 11 bases sitting between them. The CDR3 is CASSTRPRSGNTIYF. The CDR3 nucleotides are TGTGCCAGTAGTACAAGACCGCGATCTGGAAACACCATATATTTT.

This rearrangement joins TRBV28 to TRBJ1-5; D remains unclear. V lost 3 bases and J 6 bases, leaving 12 bases between the germline ends. The CDR3 spans 14 residues. CDR1 and CDR2 from the germline V gene are MDHEN and SYDVKM. The CDR3 bases are TGTGCCAGCAGTTTTTCGGGAGTCACTCAGCCCCAGCATTTT. Protein: CASSFSGVTQPQHF.

The CDR3 bases are TGTGCCAGCAGTCCCCGCGGGCTAGCGGGGACCTACTACGAGCAGTACTTC. Protein sequence: CASSPRGLAGTYYEQYF. The chain has TRBV27 and TRBJ2-7, with 9 bases matching TRBD2. The CDR3 contains 17 residues. The V segment lost 5 bases and the J segment 3 bases; nucleotides outside the gene matches: 14. CDR1 and CDR2 from the germline V gene are MNHEY and SMNVEV (reference sequence).

This clone was seen only once. The J gene is TRBJ2-3, the V gene TRBV7-8; tentatively, D is TRBD1 or TRBD2 (7 bases each). Germline V lookup: CDR1 SGHVS, CDR2 FQNEAQ. CDR3 length: 18 residues. V was cut by 5 bases and J by 7 bases, with 28 bases left in between. In DNA form, the CDR3 reads TGTGCCAGCAGCGTCCAGGGGGGGCCTTTTTCGGGCGTATATACGCAGTATTTT. Amino acid sequence: CASSVQGGPFSGVYTQYF.

V gene TRBV11-2 combines with J gene TRBJ2-1; D assignment may be TRBD1 or TRBD2 (5 bases each). The CDR3 extends over 15 amino acids. Trimming pared 5 bases from V and 0 bases from J, leaving 11 bases between. From germline, CDR1 is SGHAT and CDR2 FQNNGV. The CDR3 nucleotides read TGTGCCAGCAGCCCCGAGGGGATCTCCTACAATGAGCAGTTCTTC. Amino acids: CASSPEGISYNEQFF.

By sample share, this clone is medium-sized. CDR3 amino acids: CASSLRPRAYNEQFF. CDR3 DNA sequence: TGTGCCAGCAGTTTAAGGCCCAGGGCATACAATGAGCAGTTCTTC. The genes are TRBV28 and TRBJ2-1; a possible D gene is TRBD1 (5 bases). The CDR3 runs to 15 residues. The germline gives CDR1 MDHEN, CDR2 SYDVKM. Trimming removed 2 bases from V and 4 bases from J, with 12 bases in between.

The rearrangement links TRBV5-1 to TRBJ2-3; D not certain. The V end lost 0 bases, the J end lost 2 bases, and 10 bases lay between the germline ends. The CDR3 spans 15 residues. CDR1 SGHRS and CDR2 YFSETQ come from the germline V gene. The CDR3 reads CASSLAFTNTDTQYF. The CDR3, as DNA: TGCGCCAGCAGCTTGGCTTTCACCAACACAGATACGCAGTATTTT.

This chain joins TRBV4-2 and TRBJ2-3, with unresolved D. The CDR3 is 15 residues long. The V end was cut by 4 bases, the J end by 0 bases, with 11 bases between. Germline assignment: CDR1 LGHNA and CDR2 YNFKEQ. CDR3 coding DNA: TGTGCCAGCAGCCCGGCAAGTCTGAGCACAGATACGCAGTATTTT. Translating gives CASSPASLSTDTQYF.

The gene calls are TRBV27 and TRBJ2-4; either TRBD1 or TRBD2 may supply D (5 bases each). V dropped 3 bases and J dropped 7 bases, with 13 bases sitting between them. Per germline, CDR1 MNHEY and CDR2 SMNVEV (reference sequence). This CDR3 contains 14 residues. Here the CDR3 DNA reads TGTGCCAGCAGTTTGGAGAGAGGGGTGAACATTCAGTACTTC. Protein sequence: CASSLERGVNIQYF.

The genes are TRBV18 and TRBJ2-5; TRBD2 matches 7 bases. The J call is in doubt because the DNA end fits TRBJ2-7 better. CDR1 is KGHSH, CDR2 LQKENI, per germline. This CDR3 is built from 15 residues. In DNA, the CDR3 is TGTGCCAGCTCACTGGGGGGGAGCCTCTCCTACGAGCAGTACTTC. Protein product: CASSLGGSLSYEQYF.

The genes are TRBV5-4 and TRBJ1-2; 7 bases match TRBD1. The germline CDR1 and CDR2 sequences are SGHNT and YYREEE (reference sequence). The CDR3 runs 14 residues. J gave up 7 bases and V 4 bases, and 10 bases lay outside the gene matches. The CDR3 coding sequence is TGTGCCAGCAGCCCATCGGGACAGTGGGTTGGCTACACCTTC. This encodes CASSPSGQWVGYTF.

The genes are TRBV6-5 and TRBJ1-5; tentatively, D is TRBD1 (5 bases). The CDR3 covers 15 residues. Between the trimmed V and J ends, which lost 6 bases and 5 bases, there was a span of 17 bases. Per the germline V gene, CDR1 is MNHEY and CDR2 is SVGAGI. The CDR3 is CASSPNRNLYQPQHF. CDR3 in DNA: TGTGCCAGCAGCCCTAACAGGAACCTTTATCAGCCCCAGCATTTT.